This T cell receptor beta chain was sequenced in a study of post-analysis software for immune sequencing data. About the research overall: Multiple sclerosis in the patients followed relapsing-remitting, secondary progressive and progressive-relapsing courses. Study findings and constraints: Five or six TRBV segments, TRBV5-6, TRBV5-1 and TRBV20-1 among them, were found more frequent in patients than controls. A significant reduction in normalized Chao1 diversity was observed in multiple sclerosis patients versus controls. Clustering by F measure revealed strong co-clustering among samples prepared together in one batch.

This clonotype was seen only once. Its specificity is unknown. Unique molecular identifiers were present in the TCR beta cDNA libraries. The source material, about 0.9 to 10 million T cells, gave rise to roughly 500,000 cDNA molecules. TCRdb reprocessed the PCR reads with MiXCR, giving one entry per CDR3 protein. This table has hundreds of thousands of distinct CDR3 sequences, roughly 46% appearing once. Trimming removed 1 base from V and 8 bases from J, with 14 bases in between. The germline CDR1 and CDR2 sequences are MNHEY and SMNVEV (reference sequence). This CDR3 has 15 residues. The genes are TRBV27 and TRBJ1-4; perhaps TRBD1 as D (6 bases). The receptor comes from a girl aged 5 to 17 with multiple sclerosis. Source material: blood. The CDR3 reads CASSLLSQGSEKLFF. CDR3 sequence (DNA): TGTGCCAGCAGTTTATTGTCCCAGGGGAGCGAAAAACTGTTTTTT.